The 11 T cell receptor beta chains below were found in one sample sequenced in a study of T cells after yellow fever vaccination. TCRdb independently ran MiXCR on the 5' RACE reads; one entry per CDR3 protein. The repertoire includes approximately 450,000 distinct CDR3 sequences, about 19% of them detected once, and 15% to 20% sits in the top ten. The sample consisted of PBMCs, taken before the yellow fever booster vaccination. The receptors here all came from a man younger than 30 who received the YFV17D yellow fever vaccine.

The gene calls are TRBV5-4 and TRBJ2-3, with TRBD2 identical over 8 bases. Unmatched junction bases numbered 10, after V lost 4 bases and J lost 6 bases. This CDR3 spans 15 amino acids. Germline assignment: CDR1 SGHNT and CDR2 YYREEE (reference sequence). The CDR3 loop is CASSPRAGGEDTQYF. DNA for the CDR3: TGTGCCAGCAGCCCCCGGGCGGGGGGAGAGGATACGCAGTATTTT. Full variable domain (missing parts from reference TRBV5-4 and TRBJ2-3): ETGVTQSPTHLIKTRGQQVTLRCSSQSGHNTVSWYQQALGQGPQFIFQYYREEENGRGNFPPRFSGLQFPNYSSELNVNALELDDSALYLCASSPRAGGEDTQYFGPGTRLTVL.

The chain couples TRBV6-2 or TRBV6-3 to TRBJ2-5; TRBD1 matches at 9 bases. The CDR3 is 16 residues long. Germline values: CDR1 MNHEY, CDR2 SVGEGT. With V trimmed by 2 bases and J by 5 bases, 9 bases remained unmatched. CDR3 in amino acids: CASSYGTGRVAETQYF. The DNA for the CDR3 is TGTGCCAGCAGTTACGGGACAGGGCGAGTCGCGGAGACCCAGTACTTC.

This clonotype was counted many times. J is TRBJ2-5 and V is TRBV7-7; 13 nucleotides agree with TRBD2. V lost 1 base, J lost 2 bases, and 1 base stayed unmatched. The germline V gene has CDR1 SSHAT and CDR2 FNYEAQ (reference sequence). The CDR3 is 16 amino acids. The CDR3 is CASSLGLAGGQETQYF. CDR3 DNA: TGTGCCAGCAGCTTAGGACTAGCGGGGGGACAAGAGACCCAGTACTTC.

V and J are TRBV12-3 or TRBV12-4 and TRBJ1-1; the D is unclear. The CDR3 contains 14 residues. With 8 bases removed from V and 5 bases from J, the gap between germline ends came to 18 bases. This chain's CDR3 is CASGPLGSGTEAFF. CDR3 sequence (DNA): TGTGCCAGCGGCCCACTCGGAAGTGGAACTGAAGCTTTCTTT.

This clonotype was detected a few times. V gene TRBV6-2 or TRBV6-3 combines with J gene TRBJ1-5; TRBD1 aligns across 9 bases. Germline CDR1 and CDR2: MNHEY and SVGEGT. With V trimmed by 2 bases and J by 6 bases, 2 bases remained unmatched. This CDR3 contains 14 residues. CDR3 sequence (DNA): TGTGCCAGCAGTTACGGGACAGGGTTTCAGCCCCAGCATTTT. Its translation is CASSYGTGFQPQHF.

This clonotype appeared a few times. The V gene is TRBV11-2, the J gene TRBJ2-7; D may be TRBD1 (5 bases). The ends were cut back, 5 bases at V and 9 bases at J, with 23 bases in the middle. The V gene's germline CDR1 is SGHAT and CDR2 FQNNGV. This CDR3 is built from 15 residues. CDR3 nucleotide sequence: TGTGCCAGCAGCCTGGGTGTGGGAATGCGAAGGGGGCAGTACTTC. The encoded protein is CASSLGVGMRRGQYF.

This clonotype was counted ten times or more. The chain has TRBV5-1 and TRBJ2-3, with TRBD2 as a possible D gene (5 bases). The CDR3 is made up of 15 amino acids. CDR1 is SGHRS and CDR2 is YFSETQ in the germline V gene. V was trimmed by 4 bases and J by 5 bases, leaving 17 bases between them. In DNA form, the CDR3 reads TGCGCCAGCAGCCCCGGCGGGTCTGCAGGAGATACGCAGTATTTT. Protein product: CASSPGGSAGDTQYF.

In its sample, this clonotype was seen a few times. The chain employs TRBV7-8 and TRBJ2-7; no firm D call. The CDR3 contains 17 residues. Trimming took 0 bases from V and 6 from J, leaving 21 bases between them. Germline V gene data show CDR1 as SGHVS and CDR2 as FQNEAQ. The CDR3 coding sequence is TGTGCCAGCAGCTTAGCAACGGGTTTAAGAGTTATTGCCGAGCAGTACTTC. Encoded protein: CASSLATGLRVIAEQYF. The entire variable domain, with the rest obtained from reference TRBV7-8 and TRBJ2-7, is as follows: GAGVSQSPRYKVAKRGQDVALRCDPISGHVSLFWYQQALGQGPEFLTYFQNEAQLDKSGLPSDRFFAERPEGSVSTLKIQRTQQEDSAVYLCASSLATGLRVIAEQYFGPGTRLTVT.

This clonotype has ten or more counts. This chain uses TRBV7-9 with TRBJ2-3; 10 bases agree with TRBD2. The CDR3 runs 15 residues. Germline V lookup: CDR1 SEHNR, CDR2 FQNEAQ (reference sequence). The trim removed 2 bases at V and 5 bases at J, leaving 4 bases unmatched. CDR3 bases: TGTGCCAGCAGCTTAACTAGCGGGGCTGAAGATACGCAGTATTTT. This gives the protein CASSLTSGAEDTQYF.

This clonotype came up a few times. The CDR3 DNA reads as TGCAGTGCTCCCATGCTAGATCAAGAGACCCAGTACTTC. It codes for CSAPMLDQETQYF. The rearrangement links TRBV20-1 to TRBJ2-5, with D uncertain. CDR3 size: 13 residues. Germline V gives CDR1 DFQATT, CDR2 SNEGSKA (reference sequence). Between the trimmed V and J ends, which lost 5 bases and 2 bases, there was a span of 12 bases.

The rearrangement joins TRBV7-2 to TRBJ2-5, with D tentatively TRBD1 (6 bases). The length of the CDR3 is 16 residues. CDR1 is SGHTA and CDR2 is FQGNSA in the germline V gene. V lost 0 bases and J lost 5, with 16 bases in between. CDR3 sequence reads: CASSLALTGPQETQYF. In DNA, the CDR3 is TGTGCCAGCAGCTTAGCCCTGACAGGACCACAGGAGACCCAGTACTTC.